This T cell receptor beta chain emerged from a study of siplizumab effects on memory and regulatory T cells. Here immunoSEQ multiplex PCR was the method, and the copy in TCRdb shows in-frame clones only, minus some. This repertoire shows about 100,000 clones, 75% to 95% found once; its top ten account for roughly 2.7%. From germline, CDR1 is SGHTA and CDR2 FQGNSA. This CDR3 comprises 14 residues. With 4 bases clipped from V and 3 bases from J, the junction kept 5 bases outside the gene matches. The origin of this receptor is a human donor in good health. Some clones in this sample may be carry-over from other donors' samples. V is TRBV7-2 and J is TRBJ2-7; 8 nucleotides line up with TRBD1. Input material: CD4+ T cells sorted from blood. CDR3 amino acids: CASSSTTGGYEQYF. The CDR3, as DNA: TGTGCCAGCAGCTCTACTACAGGGGGCTACGAGCAGTACTTC.